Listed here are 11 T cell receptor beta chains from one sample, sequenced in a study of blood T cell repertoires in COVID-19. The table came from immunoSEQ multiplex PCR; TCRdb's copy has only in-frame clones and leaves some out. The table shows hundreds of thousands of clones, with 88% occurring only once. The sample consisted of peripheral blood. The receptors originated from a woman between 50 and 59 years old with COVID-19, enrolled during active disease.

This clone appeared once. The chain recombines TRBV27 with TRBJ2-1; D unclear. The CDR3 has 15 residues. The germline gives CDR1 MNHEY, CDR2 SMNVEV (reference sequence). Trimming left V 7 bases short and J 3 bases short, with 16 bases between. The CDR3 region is CASTTDSSRYNEQFF. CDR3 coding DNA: TGTGCCAGCACCACCGACTCCAGCCGCTACAATGAGCAGTTCTTC.

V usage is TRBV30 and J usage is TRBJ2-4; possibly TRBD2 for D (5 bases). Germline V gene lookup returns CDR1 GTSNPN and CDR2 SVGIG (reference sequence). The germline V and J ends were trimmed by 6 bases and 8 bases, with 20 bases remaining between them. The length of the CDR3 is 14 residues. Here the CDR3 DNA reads TGTGCCTGCCTCCTTGTCGGAGCCGGGGACATTCAGTACTTC. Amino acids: CACLLVGAGDIQYF.

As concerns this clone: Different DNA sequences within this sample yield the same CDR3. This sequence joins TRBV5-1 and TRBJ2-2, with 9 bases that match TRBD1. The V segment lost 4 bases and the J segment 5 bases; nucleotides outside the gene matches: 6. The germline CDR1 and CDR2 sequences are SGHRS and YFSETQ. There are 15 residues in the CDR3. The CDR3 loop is CASSLDRGSTGELFF. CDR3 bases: TGCGCCAGCAGCCTAGACAGGGGGTCAACCGGGGAGCTGTTTTTT.

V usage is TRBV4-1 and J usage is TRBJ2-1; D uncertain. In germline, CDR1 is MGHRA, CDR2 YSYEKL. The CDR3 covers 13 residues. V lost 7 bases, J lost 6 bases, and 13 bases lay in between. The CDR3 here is CASTLGFPNEQFF. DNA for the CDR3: TGCGCCAGCACGCTAGGCTTCCCCAATGAGCAGTTCTTC.

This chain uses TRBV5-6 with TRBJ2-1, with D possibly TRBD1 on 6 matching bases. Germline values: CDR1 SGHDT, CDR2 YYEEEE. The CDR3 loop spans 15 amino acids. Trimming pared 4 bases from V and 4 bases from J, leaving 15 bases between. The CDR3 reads CASSLEWGPYNEQFF. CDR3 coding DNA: TGTGCCAGCAGCCTGGAATGGGGGCCTTACAATGAGCAGTTCTTC.

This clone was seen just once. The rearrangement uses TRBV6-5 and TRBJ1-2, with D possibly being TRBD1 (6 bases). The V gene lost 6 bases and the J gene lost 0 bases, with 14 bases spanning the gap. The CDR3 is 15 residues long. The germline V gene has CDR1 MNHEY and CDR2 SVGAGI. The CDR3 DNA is TGTGCCAGCAGCCCCGGGACACCCGCTAACTATGGCTACACCTTC. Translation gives CASSPGTPANYGYTF.

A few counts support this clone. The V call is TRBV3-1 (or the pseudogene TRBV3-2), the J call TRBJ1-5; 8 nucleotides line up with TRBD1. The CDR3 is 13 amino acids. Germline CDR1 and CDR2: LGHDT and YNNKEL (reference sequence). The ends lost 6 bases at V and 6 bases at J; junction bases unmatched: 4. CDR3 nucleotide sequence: TGTGCCAGCAGTGGACAGGGCGGTCAGCCCCAGCATTTT. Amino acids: CASSGQGGQPQHF.

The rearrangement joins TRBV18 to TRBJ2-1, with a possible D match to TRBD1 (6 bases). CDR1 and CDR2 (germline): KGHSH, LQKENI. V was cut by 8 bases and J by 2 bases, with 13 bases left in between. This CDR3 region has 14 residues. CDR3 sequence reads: CASTRQETYNEQFF. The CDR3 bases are TGTGCCAGCACTCGACAGGAGACCTACAATGAGCAGTTCTTC.

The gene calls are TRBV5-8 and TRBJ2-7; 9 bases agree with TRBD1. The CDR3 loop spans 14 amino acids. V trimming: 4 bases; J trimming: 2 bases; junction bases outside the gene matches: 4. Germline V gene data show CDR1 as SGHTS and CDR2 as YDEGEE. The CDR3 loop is CASSRRTGAYEQYF. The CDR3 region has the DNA TGTGCCAGCAGCCGGAGGACAGGGGCCTACGAGCAGTACTTC.

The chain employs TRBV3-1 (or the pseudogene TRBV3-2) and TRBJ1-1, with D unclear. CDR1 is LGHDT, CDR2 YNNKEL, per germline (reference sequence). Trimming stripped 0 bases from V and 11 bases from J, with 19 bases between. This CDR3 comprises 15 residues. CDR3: CASSQDRVVPLAAFF. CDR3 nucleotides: TGTGCCAGCAGCCAAGATCGGGTGGTCCCCCTGGCGGCTTTCTTT.

CDR3 nucleotides: TGTGCCAGTAGCCCAGGGACAGGGGGTCAGTACGAGCAGTACTTC. Its protein product is CASSPGTGGQYEQYF. The rearrangement links TRBV19 to TRBJ2-7; 11 bases map to TRBD1. V shed 6 bases, J shed 4 bases, and the junction held 8 bases outside the gene matches. This CDR3 has 15 amino acids. Germline V gene data show CDR1 as LNHDA and CDR2 as SQIVND (reference sequence). The variable domain in full, completed from reference TRBV19 and TRBJ2-7, reads DGGITQSPKYLFRKEGQNVTLSCEQNLNHDAMYWYRQDPGQGLRLIYYSQIVNDFQKGDIAEGYSVSREKKESFPLTVTSAQKNPTAFYLCASSPGTGGQYEQYFGPGTRLTVT.